Listed below are T cell receptor beta chains from one sample, sequenced in a study of preoperative IRX-2 immunotherapy in early breast cancer. Sequencing was performed with immunoSEQ multiplex PCR; in TCRdb, only in-frame clones are kept and a portion is missing. Of 40,000 to 45,000 clones listed, over 85% are singletons. The source material was tumor tissue, sampled after IRX-2 immunotherapy. The receptors originated from a human donor with breast cancer. Each CDR3 is given with its conserved first and last residue.

v_gene	CDR3aa
TRBV4-2	CASSSKGRATDTQYF
TRBV4-3	CASSQDLLGGPPLYEQYF
TRBV7-2	CASRRGIARAGGANVLTF
TRBV28	CASSLLTGRGYTF
TRBV27	CASSQGGRPYTEAFF
TRBV7-3	CASSLTREDKETQYF
TRBV4-2	CASSQDETGHYGYTF
TRBV19	CASSLVWREGRAKNIQYF
TRBV7-9	CASSGHSGSSYNEQFF
TRBV6-5	CASRDEQYF
TRBV15	CATSRTPDSLWDTQYF
TRBV2	CASSELAGGNGEQFF
TRBV7-2	CASSFGGAEQFF
TRBV5-6	CASSSPGQGDYGYTF
TRBV7-3	CASSYQGGSGETQYF
TRBV6-5	CASSYDAFGTTEQYF
TRBV2	CASETNKGETQYF
TRBV11-2	CASSLPGLAGDEQFF
TRBV2	CASPKREGSYNEQFF
TRBV30	CAWSVAAVAEQYF
TRBV2	CASSTGEPQPQHF
TRBV19	CASSLHDRGLDEQYF
TRBV29-1	CSVDHRASGLWEQFF
TRBV5-1	CASSLAGLDVNEQFF
TRBV10-3	CAISESYARPEQYF
TRBV5-1	CASSPRTATNEKLFF
TRBV18	CASSLLTGGRWGTEAFF
TRBV11-3	CASSSVRQGRGNIQYF
TRBV9	CASSAGQRNQPQHF
TRBV19	CASSIGQGRPYEQYF
TRBV27	CASSPYMESNEQYF
TRBV29-1	CSGGTLNVETQYF
TRBV5-4	CASSDGGGRYEQYF
TRBV7-7	CASSAFGGLTHTDTQYF
TRBV4-3	CASSQSLGGTEAFF
TRBV9	CASSVGWASGEETQYF
TRBV4-2	CASSQDPASGKETQYF
TRBV28	CASSLYEQYF
TRBV10-3	CAIRGELSYEQYF
TRBV4-3	CASSPSAGNSGNTIYF
TRBV7-3	CASSPRAGGFEAFF
TRBV7-3	CASSMTSGGLTSTDTQYF
TRBV5-1	CASSRDRGQAETQYF
TRBV6-5	CASSYSDRSGNTIYF
TRBV29-1	CSVTLGQGLNEKLFF
TRBV7-9	CASNTGGATDTQYF
TRBV9	CASSVDSGSYNEQFF
TRBV10-3	CAISEVDRGTHEQYF
TRBV4-3	CASSQAGPRRIFTGELFF
TRBV29-1	CSIGVSGPRNEQFF
TRBV30	CAWSATVYSLEAFF
TRBV5-5	CASTPFSRGGYEQYF
TRBV6-5	CASSSTGGVDTEAFF